This T cell receptor (beta chain) is from a study of blood T cell repertoires in COVID-19. Trimming cost V 4 bases and J 5 bases; bases outside gene matches: 12. From germline, CDR1 is SGHNT and CDR2 YYREEE (reference sequence). This CDR3 contains 16 residues. Here immunoSEQ multiplex PCR was the method, and the copy in TCRdb shows in-frame clones only, minus some. The table records 200,000 to 300,000 clones, 86% of them present only once. Cohort assignment relied on participant-reported clinical history. Symptom resolution, clearance, or two negative PCRs marked the recovered donors of Cohort 3. J is TRBJ2-5 and V is TRBV5-4; 9 nucleotides align to TRBD1. The receptor was isolated from a woman in her forties or fifties who had recovered from COVID-19. Sequencing was performed on PBMCs or T cells enriched from blood (not recorded which). CDR3 DNA: TGTGCCAGCAGCAGCCAACAGGGGGCGCTCGTCGAGACCCAGTACTTC. This sequence encodes CASSSQQGALVETQYF.